This T cell receptor (beta chain) emerged from a study of cytomegalovirus exposure and HLA in healthy donors. Amplification used 60 Vbeta primers and 13 Jbeta primers. Measured with immunoSEQ multiplex PCR; TCRdb has only the in-frame clones, and not every one. The data show about 89,000 clones, with 67% seen just once and around 1.9% held by the top ten. Study observations and caveats: As a later analysis revealed, most CMV-associated TCR beta chains appeared HLA-restricted. With high specificity and sensitivity, the classifier reportedly diagnosed cytomegalovirus status. As a later analysis revealed, the rate of TCR association differed by HLA locus, with DRB1 most and HLA-C fewest.

This clone was seen only a few times. The antigen is not known. Material for sequencing was PBMCs. The sequence was collected from a man aged 30 to 39 in good health and CMV-seronegative.

As DNA, the CDR3 is TGTGCCAGTAGTTGGAGGAACACTGAAGCTTTCTTT. It encodes CASSWRNTEAFF. The chain combines TRBV19 with TRBJ1-1, with no clear D. The CDR3 covers 12 residues. Trimming pared 5 bases from V and 1 base from J, leaving 5 bases between. CDR1 LNHDA and CDR2 SQIVND come from the germline V gene (reference sequence).